The 20 T cell receptor beta chains listed next were all sequenced from one sample in a study of blood T cells in healthy people across ages. It was with a sample-barcoded 5' primer and a J-beta primer mix that a second PCR of roughly 7 to 12 cycles was run. TCRdb fed the 5' RACE reads into MiXCR, producing one record per CDR3 protein. The table shows more than 1.4 million distinct CDR3 sequences, with 40% to 50% occurring only once. Input material: blood. The receptors were gathered from a woman between 18 and 29 years old in good health.

This clonotype was counted only a few times. The genes are TRBV3-1 and TRBJ2-1, with 7 bases identical to TRBD2. Per germline, CDR1 LGHDT and CDR2 YNNKEL (reference sequence). The CDR3 extends over 16 amino acids. Trimming removed 3 bases from V and 0 bases from J; junction bases left unmatched: 5. CDR3 sequence reads: CASSHQAGLSYNEQFF. The CDR3, as DNA: TGTGCCAGCAGCCACCAAGCGGGACTCTCCTACAATGAGCAGTTCTTC.

In this sample, this clonotype turned up a few times. The chain employs TRBV7-2 and TRBJ2-5, with D possibly TRBD2 on 5 matching bases. Germline CDR1 reads SGHTA; CDR2 reads FQGNSA. The V end was cut by 8 bases, the J end by 2 bases, with 12 bases between. CDR3 length: 13 residues. CDR3 in amino acids: CASRKDSQETQYF. CDR3 DNA sequence: TGTGCCAGCCGCAAGGACTCACAAGAGACCCAGTACTTC.

The chain joins TRBV4-2 to TRBJ2-5, with unresolved D. This CDR3 is 16 amino acids long. Deletions cut 2 bases from V and 5 bases from J, with 18 bases between. Germline loops: CDR1 LGHNA, CDR2 YNFKEQ. CDR3 in amino acids: CASSQNPLTVPETQYF. CDR3 in DNA: TGTGCCAGCAGCCAAAACCCTCTGACCGTACCGGAGACCCAGTACTTC.

This clonotype was seen once. The V and J genes are TRBV20-1 and TRBJ1-2; TRBD1 aligns across 8 bases. Germline V gene lookup returns CDR1 DFQATT and CDR2 SNEGSKA (reference sequence). The CDR3 contains 14 residues. V dropped 0 bases and J dropped 4; count of bases not matched to a gene: 4. The CDR3 DNA is TGCAGTGCTAGAGATCGGGACAGGTTCTATGGCTACACCTTC. Translated: CSARDRDRFYGYTF.

This clonotype was recorded only once. The chain has TRBV2 and TRBJ2-4; D not certain. Gene TRBJ2-7 matches the end of the DNA better, so the J call may be wrong. Germline values: CDR1 SNHLY, CDR2 FYNNEI. The CDR3 runs to 15 residues. Written as DNA, the CDR3 is TGTGCCAGCAGTGAAGTCAGCCAGGTCCACTACGAGCAGTACTTC. It is translated as CASSEVSQVHYEQYF.

V is TRBV5-1 and J is TRBJ2-7; D unresolved. The germline V gene has CDR1 SGHRS and CDR2 YFSETQ. The CDR3 has 14 residues. Trimming removed 2 bases at V and 2 bases at J, with 11 bases between. CDR3: CASSLDGVAYEQYF. The CDR3 DNA follows: TGCGCCAGCAGCTTAGACGGAGTCGCCTACGAGCAGTACTTC.

This rearrangement joins TRBV14 to TRBJ1-1; D is unclear. The germline V gene has CDR1 SGHDN and CDR2 FVKESK. CDR3 size: 13 residues. Trimming cost V 4 bases and J 3 bases, with 9 bases left between them. CDR3 nucleotides: TGTGCCAGCAGCCCACTGATATACACTGAAGCTTTCTTT. This sequence encodes CASSPLIYTEAFF.

J is TRBJ2-5 and V is TRBV14, with D perhaps being TRBD1 or TRBD2 (6 bases each). The CDR3 runs to 17 residues. Looked up from germline, CDR1 is SGHDN and CDR2 is FVKESK. The V and J ends lost 0 bases and 7 bases respectively, with 21 bases between them. The CDR3 region is CASSQEGPGVLAATQYF. The DNA of the CDR3 is TGTGCCAGCAGCCAAGAAGGTCCAGGGGTCTTAGCGGCGACCCAGTACTTC.

This clonotype turned up a few times. The rearrangement joins TRBV7-9 to TRBJ2-1; D is undetermined. Trimming took 7 bases from V and 0 from J, leaving 28 bases between them. Germline loops: CDR1 SEHNR, CDR2 FQNEAQ (reference sequence). The CDR3 spans 20 residues. Here the CDR3 reads CASNPSLGILRTSSYNEQFF. The CDR3 DNA is TGTGCCAGCAATCCCAGCTTGGGTATTTTGCGCACCAGCTCCTACAATGAGCAGTTCTTC.

This clonotype has more than one count but fewer than ten. This chain uses TRBV20-1 with TRBJ2-5; 15 nucleotides align to TRBD2. The CDR3 is 15 residues long. The V gene end was trimmed by 1 base and the J gene end by 5 bases; junction bases not matched to a gene: 2. The germline CDR1 and CDR2 sequences are DFQATT and SNEGSKA (reference sequence). CDR3 bases: TGCAGTGCTAGAGGGACTAGCGGGGGGGGTGAGACCCAGTACTTC. It specifies CSARGTSGGGETQYF.

About this clonotype itself: The junction and the germline gene differ at one end; a read error may be behind it. The V gene is TRBV11-2, the J gene TRBJ2-1; D unresolved. Germline CDR1 SGHAT, CDR2 FQNNGV. CDR3 length: 15 residues. CDR3 sequence reads: CASSLDRLRGNEQFF. DNA for the CDR3: TGTGCCAGCAGTTTAGATAGGTTACGAGGTAATGAGCAGTTCTTC.

A few counts support this clonotype. The rearrangement uses TRBV3-1 and TRBJ2-1, with 7 bases that match TRBD2. The CDR3 is 17 amino acids. Germline lookup yields CDR1 LGHDT and CDR2 YNNKEL (reference sequence). V shed 1 base, J shed 6 bases, and the junction held 12 bases outside the gene matches. For the CDR3, the DNA is TGTGCCAGCAGCCAAGGCCCGGGGACTAAGATGGGCAATGAGCAGTTCTTC. The encoded protein is CASSQGPGTKMGNEQFF.

The table lists this clonotype with a few counts. V and J are TRBV12-3 or TRBV12-4 and TRBJ2-3, with 8 bases matching TRBD1. Unmatched junction bases numbered 4, after V lost 5 bases and J lost 0 bases. The CDR3 spans 15 residues. The CDR3 protein is CASSDRGGSTDTQYF. The CDR3 bases are TGTGCCAGCAGTGACAGGGGCGGGAGCACAGATACGCAGTATTTT.

This chain joins TRBV27 and TRBJ2-5; 7 nucleotides line up with TRBD1. The V gene's germline CDR1 is MNHEY and CDR2 SMNVEV (reference sequence). This CDR3 spans 10 amino acids. The ends lost 8 bases at V and 12 bases at J; junction bases unmatched: 6. CDR3 sequence (DNA): TGTGCCAGCGGCCAACAGGGGAAGTACTTC. The encoded protein is CASGQQGKYF.

This clonotype was recorded once. The genes are TRBV20-1 and TRBJ1-1; D uncertain. CDR1 is DFQATT, CDR2 SNEGSKA, per germline (reference sequence). The CDR3 is 12 residues long. V was shortened by 1 base and J by 2 bases, with 5 bases between the two germline ends. CDR3 DNA sequence: TGCAGTGCTAGAGTGAGCAACACTGAAGCTTTCTTT. It translates to CSARVSNTEAFF.

V gene TRBV6-1 combines with J gene TRBJ1-1, with TRBD1 as a possible D gene (6 bases). This CDR3 comprises 12 residues. Germline CDR1 and CDR2: MNHNS and SASEGT. V lost 3 bases, J lost 10 bases, and 12 bases lay in between. This CDR3 reads CASSERGRGAFF. The CDR3 nucleotides read TGTGCCAGCAGTGAGAGGGGGAGGGGAGCTTTCTTT.

This clonotype was found a few times. This chain's CDR3 is CASSLGAYWELFF. In nucleotides, the CDR3 is TGTGCCAGCAGTTTAGGGGCCTACTGGGAGCTGTTTTTT. J is TRBJ2-2 and V is TRBV12-3 or TRBV12-4; no clear D gene. Trimming left V 1 base short and J 9 bases short, with 9 bases between. The CDR3 spans 13 residues.

The genes are TRBV7-9 and TRBJ1-1, with 9 bases matching TRBD1. CDR3 length: 12 residues. Germline assignment: CDR1 SEHNR and CDR2 FQNEAQ (reference sequence). Trimming at V came to 5 bases and at J to 10 bases, leaving 5 bases not matched to a gene. The CDR3, as DNA: TGTGCCAGCAGCAGCCGGGACAGGGCAGCTTTCTTT. It encodes CASSSRDRAAFF. Full variable domain (remainder filled in from reference TRBV7-9 and TRBJ1-1): DTGVSQNPRHKITKRGQNVTFRCDPISEHNRLYWYRQTLGQGPEFLTYFQNEAQLEKSRLLSDRFSAERPKGSFSTLEIQRTEQGDSAMYLCASSSRDRAAFFGQGTRLTVV.

Only a few counts were recorded for this clonotype. The chain joins TRBV10-2 to TRBJ2-3; the D is unclear. Trimming pared 3 bases from V and 3 bases from J, leaving 13 bases between. This CDR3 is built from 15 residues. CDR1 and CDR2 from the germline V gene are WSHSY and SAAADI. In DNA, the CDR3 is TGCGCCAGCAGTGACCTATCTTTGGAGACAGATACGCAGTATTTT. The encoded protein is CASSDLSLETDTQYF.

This clonotype was seen a single time. This chain connects TRBV14 to TRBJ2-7; 9 nucleotides match TRBD1. The CDR3 has 16 residues. The germline V gene has CDR1 SGHDN and CDR2 FVKESK. Trimming at V came to 2 bases and at J to 7 bases, leaving 12 bases not matched to a gene. CDR3 residues: CASSQFTGGAYNEQYF. The CDR3 nucleotides are TGTGCCAGCAGCCAATTTACAGGGGGCGCCTACAATGAGCAGTACTTC. Together with reference TRBV14 and TRBJ2-7, the CDR3 gives the full variable domain: EAGVTQFPSHSVIEKGQTVTLRCDPISGHDNLYWYRRVMGKEIKFLLHFVKESKQDESGMPNNRFLAERTGGTYSTLKVQPAELEDSGVYFCASSQFTGGAYNEQYFGPGTRLTVT.